This T cell receptor beta chain was captured by sequencing in a study of blood T cells in healthy people across ages. Study-level background: Using template switching, researchers captured about one barcoded beta molecule for each two T cells.

Ten or more counts support this clonotype. Trimming removed 5 bases from V and 7 bases from J; junction bases left unmatched: 5. The CDR3 is made up of 13 amino acids. Then a second PCR, running roughly 7 to 11 cycles, was carried out with a sample-barcoded 5' primer and a J-beta primer mix. A template-switch adaptor that had 12 random nucleotides put a tag on each cDNA molecule. TCRdb reprocessed the 5' RACE reads via MiXCR and lists one record per CDR3 protein. The sample carries over 550,000 distinct CDR3 sequences, 25% to 30% recorded once. V and J are TRBV12-3 or TRBV12-4 and TRBJ1-2; 9 positions agree with TRBD1. Sample: blood. This receptor was identified in a woman aged 80 or over in good health. The CDR3 DNA reads as TGTGCCAGCAGTCCACAGGGGGCTGGTGGCTACACCTTC. Translation: CASSPQGAGGYTF.